This entry features one T cell receptor beta chain sequence. V gave up 0 bases and J gave up 3 bases; unmatched junction bases: 19. Germline CDR1 and CDR2: LGHNT and FRNRAP. CDR3 length equals 22 residues. Clones were sequenced by immunoSEQ multiplex PCR, and TCRdb holds only the in-frame ones, with some missing. Of about 92,000 clones listed, roughly 82% are singletons. The sample belongs to a study of control samples from healthy donors and cancer patients. The clonotype originates from a woman aged 55-69 years in good health. Sequencing was performed on blood. This sequence joins TRBV12-5 and TRBJ2-1; 11 bases line up with TRBD2. The CDR3, as DNA: TGTGCTAGTGGTTTGGTTACCCCTAATCCTATAGCGGGAGGGCCCCTCTACAATGAGCAGTTCTTC. Protein: CASGLVTPNPIAGGPLYNEQFF.